This TCR beta chain was captured by sequencing in a study of T cell changes during pregnancy in multiple sclerosis. Sequenced by immunoSEQ multiplex PCR; TCRdb stores in-frame clones only, minus some. The sample has around 56,000 clones, roughly nine tenths seen once; the top ten hold about 3%. The CDR3 is 13 residues long. The germline V gene has CDR1 MDHEN and CDR2 SYDVKM. Trimming stripped 6 bases from V and 3 bases from J, with 9 bases between. The sequence was obtained from a female donor in good health, enrolled as a control in a pregnancy study. The material sequenced was peripheral blood, taken in the third trimester of pregnancy. This sequence joins TRBV28 and TRBJ1-3, with D possibly being TRBD1 (6 bases). CDR3 coding DNA: TGTGCCAGCAGACAGGGTTATGGAAACACCATATATTTT. Translated: CASRQGYGNTIYF.